This TCR beta chain appears in the sequencing data of a study of regulatory T cells in long-lasting Graves disease. The wider study: Graves' patients who were just diagnosed had used antithyroid drugs for under 3 months. Study-level findings and limits: Persistent patients shared more public clonotypes (2,741) than newly diagnosed patients (approximately 1,000).

Time point defined: newly diagnosed GD, antithyroid drugs for less than 3 months. PBMCs were the source of the RNA used for TCR sequencing. Criteria from the American Thyroid Association guidelines were applied to diagnose Graves' disease. In its sample, this clonotype was seen a few times. Its matching antigen is unknown. The CDR3 is 11 amino acids. Trimming pared 3 bases from V and 6 bases from J, leaving 6 bases between. Per the germline V gene, CDR1 is MGHDK and CDR2 is SYGVNS. Relying on iRepertoire HTBI primers and Arm-PCR of CDR3 regions, the team built TCR beta libraries. Study processing details: Sample data revealed approximately 60 TRBV and over twelve TRBJ segments. MiXCR was run by TCRdb on the multiplex PCR reads, yielding one entry per CDR3 protein. None of the V and J calls come from the authors' own analysis; TCRdb made them. There are 320,000 or so distinct CDR3 sequences in the sample; 15% to 20% occur only once, and more than 30% lies in the top ten.

The source of this sequence is a female donor with Graves disease. The specimen comprised peripheral blood mononuclear cells (PBMCs), sampled at new diagnosis, from a patient treated with antithyroid drugs. The V call is TRBV25-1, the J call TRBJ2-7; unclear D gene. CDR3 loop: CASSDFGEQYF. CDR3 DNA: TGTGCCAGCAGTGATTTCGGCGAGCAGTACTTC.